This T cell receptor beta chain appears in the sequencing data of a study of spatial heterogeneity in lung cancer. Overall study: As counted in raw reads, each unique TCR and UMI combination appeared more than ten times on average. Study-level findings and limits: Estimation of coverage gave values of 6.5% to 7.5% for alpha and approximately 12% for beta chains in tumor T cells. Tallies of expanded TCRs, which were sorted into ubiquitous and regional groups, correlated with counts of ubiquitous and regional nonsynonymous mutations, respectively. Expanded intratumoral alpha and beta TCR counts tracked tumor mutation counts.

This clonotype came up many times. Its antigen is currently unknown. The study tagged each TCR cDNA molecule with a unique molecular identifier. Each CDR3 protein is one row after TCRdb ran MiXCR on the 5' RACE reads. The sample lists 9,200 or so distinct CDR3 sequences, 5% occurring once. CDR3 length: 15 residues. Germline V lookup: CDR1 SGHKS, CDR2 YYEKEE (reference sequence). Trimming cost V 3 bases and J 6 bases, with 16 bases left between them. The time point denotes: sample taken at primary tumor resection. This sequence was found in a female donor with early-stage non-small cell lung cancer. Sequencing used lung tumor tissue, obtained at surgery. The rearrangement uses TRBV5-5 and TRBJ2-1; a possible D gene is TRBD1 (5 bases). CDR3 loop: CASSSAGLAPNEQFF. Written as DNA, the CDR3 is TGTGCCAGCAGCTCGGCAGGGTTGGCCCCCAATGAGCAGTTCTTC.